This passage covers 22 T cell receptor beta chains from one sample sequenced in a study of Ad26.COV2.S vaccination and SARS-CoV-2 variants. The treatment is: around 19 received Ad26.COV2.S at low or high dose, single or two shots; 5 received placebo; per-sample allocation not given. Collection of samples fell on day 63 after the first vaccine or placebo injection. Assay used: immunoSEQ multiplex PCR; TCRdb lists only in-frame clones, some missing. The repertoire holds 380,000 or so clones, with around 88% as singletons. Here the sequenced sample was peripheral blood, taken in a trial of Ad26.COV2.S vaccine versus placebo. These receptors were collected from a person between 18 and 59 years old who received the Ad26.COV2.S COVID-19 vaccine or a placebo.

The V and J genes are TRBV9 and TRBJ1-3; D perhaps matches TRBD1 (5 bases). The germline V gene has CDR1 SGDLS and CDR2 YYNGEE. The CDR3 has 14 amino acids. Between the trimmed V and J ends, which lost 3 bases and 0 bases, there was a span of 7 bases. The CDR3 DNA follows: TGTGCCAGCAGCGACAGGAGCTCTGGAAACACCATATATTTT. This codes for CASSDRSSGNTIYF.

V and J are TRBV11-2 and TRBJ1-4; TRBD1 aligns across 7 bases. The length of the CDR3 is 15 residues. Germline V gene data show CDR1 as SGHAT and CDR2 as FQNNGV. J gave up 3 bases and V 6 bases, and 7 bases lay outside the gene matches. CDR3 nucleotide sequence: TGTGCCAGCAGTTACTACAGGGGACCTAATGAAAAACTGTTTTTT. Amino acids: CASSYYRGPNEKLFF.

V and J are TRBV7-9 and TRBJ2-1; D uncertain. This CDR3 has 13 amino acids. V lost 4 bases, J lost 3 bases, and 7 bases lay in between. CDR1 SEHNR and CDR2 FQNEAQ come from the germline V gene (reference sequence). The CDR3 loop reads CASSWSSYNEQFF. In DNA form, the CDR3 reads TGTGCCAGCAGCTGGTCCAGCTACAATGAGCAGTTCTTC.

This clone occurred a few times. The chain has TRBV15 and TRBJ2-7; D is perhaps TRBD2 (6 bases). The CDR3 length is 16 residues. V was pared by 0 bases and J by 5 bases, with 17 bases between. Germline V gene sequence: CDR1 LNHNV, CDR2 YYDKDF (reference sequence). The CDR3 DNA is TGTGCCACCAGCAGAGATTGGATGGAGGGACCTAACGAGCAGTACTTC. It specifies CATSRDWMEGPNEQYF.

This clone was detected only a few times. Other DNA variants within this sample encode the same CDR3. This chain uses TRBV7-2 with TRBJ2-7; 11 nucleotides match TRBD1. Germline loops: CDR1 SGHTA, CDR2 FQGNSA. This CDR3 has 15 amino acids. J gave up 5 bases and V 1 base, and 4 bases lay outside the gene matches. Written as DNA, the CDR3 is TGTGCCAGCAGCTTAGTCGGGACAGGGGGTAACGAGCAGTACTTC. Protein: CASSLVGTGGNEQYF.

The CDR3 coding sequence is TGTGCCAGCAGCGCATCAGGAGCAACTAATGAAAAACTGTTTTTT. Protein sequence: CASSASGATNEKLFF. This chain links TRBV7-9 with TRBJ1-4; D is undetermined. There are 15 residues in the CDR3. Trimming left V 5 bases short and J 0 bases short, with 10 bases between. CDR1 and CDR2 from the germline V gene are SEHNR and FQNEAQ (reference sequence). The entire variable domain, with the rest obtained from reference TRBV7-9 and TRBJ1-4, is as follows: DTGVSQNPRHKITKRGQNVTFRCDPISEHNRLYWYRQTLGQGPEFLTYFQNEAQLEKSRLLSDRFSAERPKGSFSTLEIQRTEQGDSAMYLCASSASGATNEKLFFGSGTQLSVL.

J is TRBJ1-6 and V is TRBV28; tentatively, D is TRBD1 (5 bases). Trimming pared 7 bases from V and 8 bases from J, leaving 21 bases between. CDR1 and CDR2 (germline): MDHEN, SYDVKM. This CDR3 region has 16 residues. The CDR3 here is CASTRSAAGLDSPLHF. In DNA form, the CDR3 reads TGTGCCAGCACTCGCTCGGCAGCAGGGCTAGATTCACCCCTCCACTTT.

V and J are TRBV3-1 (or the pseudogene TRBV3-2) and TRBJ1-1, with TRBD1 matching over 10 bases. CDR3 length: 13 amino acids. Germline CDR1 and CDR2: LGHDT and YNNKEL (reference sequence). The V and J ends lost 4 bases and 13 bases, in that order; junction bases with no gene match: 9. CDR3 nucleotide sequence: TGTGCCAGCAGCCTGCGGGACAGGGGAGCGGTTTTCTTT. Translation gives CASSLRDRGAVFF.

The chain uses TRBV18 and TRBJ2-1; D perhaps matches TRBD2 (7 bases). Trimming took 4 bases from V and 5 from J, leaving 9 bases between them. CDR3 length: 13 residues. Germline CDR1 is KGHSH and CDR2 is LQKENI. For the CDR3, the DNA is TGTGCCAGCTCACTGGGGGGGCACAATGAGCAGTTCTTC. This gives the protein CASSLGGHNEQFF.

The rearrangement joins TRBV6-6 to TRBJ2-2; TRBD2 aligns across 16 bases. Trimming at V came to 5 bases and at J to 4 bases, leaving 7 bases not matched to a gene. There are 18 residues in the CDR3. Germline V lookup: CDR1 MNHNY, CDR2 SVGAGI (reference sequence). CDR3 coding DNA: TGTGCCAGCAGTCGCGGGACTAGCGGGGGGGCCTCCACCGGGGAGCTGTTTTTT. Protein product: CASSRGTSGGASTGELFF.

This chain uses TRBV14 with TRBJ2-1; 9 nucleotides match TRBD2. Germline CDR1 SGHDN, CDR2 FVKESK. V was clipped by 1 base and J by 3 bases; unmatched bases: 7. This CDR3 spans 17 amino acids. The CDR3 is CASSQARSGRLYNEQFF. The CDR3, as DNA: TGTGCCAGCAGCCAAGCGCGTAGCGGGAGACTCTACAATGAGCAGTTCTTC.

The chain links TRBV5-1 to TRBJ2-7, with 7 bases identical to TRBD1. Per the germline V gene, CDR1 is SGHRS and CDR2 is YFSETQ. CDR3 length: 14 residues. J gave up 5 bases and V 0 bases, and 5 bases lay outside the gene matches. The CDR3: CASSLDTGDDEQYF. The CDR3 DNA is TGCGCCAGCAGCTTGGATACAGGGGATGACGAGCAGTACTTC.

This clone showed up just once. The chain has TRBV15 and TRBJ2-3; 8 bases fit TRBD1. Germline CDR1 reads LNHNV; CDR2 reads YYDKDF (reference sequence). J gave up 5 bases and V 0 bases, and 4 bases lay outside the gene matches. The CDR3 is 15 amino acids. CDR3 coding DNA: TGTGCCACCAGCAGAGATTGGGACAGGAAAGATACGCAGTATTTT. It codes for CATSRDWDRKDTQYF.

This clone appeared a few times. The chain has TRBV4-2 and TRBJ2-2; perhaps D is TRBD1 or TRBD2 (5 bases each). V was shortened by 4 bases and J by 4 bases, with 19 bases between the two germline ends. There are 17 residues in the CDR3. Germline V lookup: CDR1 LGHNA, CDR2 YNFKEQ. The CDR3 DNA sequence: TGTGCCAGCAGCCCCAGAACCCGGGACGAGCTCACCGGGGAGCTGTTTTTT. It yields the protein CASSPRTRDELTGELFF.

The J gene is TRBJ1-2, the V gene TRBV11-2; 8 bases map to TRBD1. This CDR3 has 15 residues. CDR1 is SGHAT, CDR2 FQNNGV, per germline. Trimming took 5 bases from V and 2 from J; bases not matched to a gene: 7. The CDR3 bases are TGTGCCAGCAGCATGAACAGGGGGTCCAACTATGGCTACACCTTC. Its translation is CASSMNRGSNYGYTF.

The chain couples TRBV5-1 to TRBJ2-1; TRBD1 might be the D (5 bases). CDR3 length equals 13 residues. In germline, CDR1 is SGHRS, CDR2 YFSETQ. V was trimmed by 5 bases and J by 8 bases, leaving 14 bases between them. The CDR3 DNA sequence: TGCGCCAGCAGGGACACAGGCCCGCATGAGCAGTTCTTC. It specifies CASRDTGPHEQFF.

V is TRBV19 and J is TRBJ2-1; no firm D call. The V gene's germline CDR1 is LNHDA and CDR2 SQIVND (reference sequence). Trimming left V 6 bases short and J 4 bases short, with 7 bases between. The length of the CDR3 is 12 residues. The CDR3 nucleotides read TGTGCCAGTAGGCAGCCTTACAATGAGCAGTTCTTC. It is translated as CASRQPYNEQFF. Complete variable domain (other parts from reference TRBV19 and TRBJ2-1): DGGITQSPKYLFRKEGQNVTLSCEQNLNHDAMYWYRQDPGQGLRLIYYSQIVNDFQKGDIAEGYSVSREKKESFPLTVTSAQKNPTAFYLCASRQPYNEQFFGPGTRLTVL.

The chain has TRBV5-6 and TRBJ2-7, with 8 bases lining up with TRBD1. Germline CDR1 reads SGHDT; CDR2 reads YYEEEE. Losses at the gene ends were 2 bases for V and 4 bases for J; bases not matched to a gene: 8. This CDR3 comprises 15 residues. The DNA of the CDR3 is TGTGCCAGCAGCTTTATGTCCACAGGGGGGTACGAGCAGTACTTC. It yields the protein CASSFMSTGGYEQYF.

The chain is built from TRBV5-6 and TRBJ2-6, with TRBD2 identical over 7 bases. CDR1 and CDR2 from the germline V gene are SGHDT and YYEEEE. V lost 2 bases and J lost 1; bases outside the gene matches: 3. The CDR3 has 16 amino acids. The chain's CDR3 is CASSFGGRSGANVLTF. The DNA for the CDR3 is TGTGCCAGCAGCTTCGGGGGGAGGTCTGGGGCCAACGTCCTGACTTTC.

The rearrangement links TRBV30 to TRBJ2-3; 8 bases map to TRBD2. Germline lookup yields CDR1 GTSNPN and CDR2 SVGIG (reference sequence). This CDR3 region has 13 residues. J was trimmed by 1 base and V by 4 bases; bases with no gene match: 1. CDR3 DNA: TGTGCCTGGACTAGCGGGCGCACAGATACGCAGTATTTT. The encoded protein is CAWTSGRTDTQYF.

The V call is TRBV7-9, the J call TRBJ1-1; a possible D gene is TRBD1 (5 bases). Trimming pared 6 bases from V and 9 bases from J, leaving 20 bases between. Germline V gene data show CDR1 as SEHNR and CDR2 as FQNEAQ (reference sequence). The length of the CDR3 is 14 residues. This chain's CDR3 is CASSPPRDLNQAFF. CDR3 bases: TGTGCCAGCAGTCCCCCCAGGGACCTAAACCAAGCTTTCTTT. Using reference TRBV7-9 and TRBJ1-1 for the parts outside the CDR3, the full variable domain is DTGVSQNPRHKITKRGQNVTFRCDPISEHNRLYWYRQTLGQGPEFLTYFQNEAQLEKSRLLSDRFSAERPKGSFSTLEIQRTEQGDSAMYLCASSPPRDLNQAFFGQGTRLTVV.

The chain has TRBV5-8 and TRBJ1-1; D gene ambiguous. This CDR3 spans 15 amino acids. Germline V CDR1 and CDR2: SGHTS, YDEGEE. The V gene lost 0 bases and the J gene lost 1 base, with 10 bases spanning the gap. This CDR3 is CASSLVRITNTEAFF. DNA for the CDR3: TGTGCCAGCAGCTTGGTGCGGATAACGAACACTGAAGCTTTCTTT. Full variable domain (missing parts from reference TRBV5-8 and TRBJ1-1): EAGVTQSPTHLIKTRGQQATLRCSPISGHTSVYWYQQALGLGLQFLLWYDEGEERNRGNFPPRFSGRQFPNYSSELNVNALELEDSALYLCASSLVRITNTEAFFGQGTRLTVV.